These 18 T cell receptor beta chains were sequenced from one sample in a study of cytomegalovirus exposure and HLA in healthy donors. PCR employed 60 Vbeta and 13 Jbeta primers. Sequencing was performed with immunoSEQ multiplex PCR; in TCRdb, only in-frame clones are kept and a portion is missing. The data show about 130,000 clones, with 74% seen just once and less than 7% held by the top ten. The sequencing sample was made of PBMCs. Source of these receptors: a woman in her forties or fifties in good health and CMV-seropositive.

CDR3 sequence: CASGFNRGQETQYF. CDR3 in DNA: TGTGCCAGCGGATTTAACAGGGGGCAAGAGACCCAGTACTTC. The chain employs TRBV7-2 and TRBJ2-5; 8 bases are shared with TRBD1. The V gene's germline CDR1 is SGHTA and CDR2 FQGNSA. This CDR3 comprises 14 residues. Trimming removed 8 bases from V and 2 bases from J; junction bases left unmatched: 7.

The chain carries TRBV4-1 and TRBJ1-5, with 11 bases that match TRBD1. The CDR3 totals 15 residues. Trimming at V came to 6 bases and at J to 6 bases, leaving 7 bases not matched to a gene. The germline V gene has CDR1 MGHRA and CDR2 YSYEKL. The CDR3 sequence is CASSPGQGVGQPQHF. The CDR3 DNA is TGCGCCAGCAGTCCGGGACAGGGGGTGGGTCAGCCCCAGCATTTT.

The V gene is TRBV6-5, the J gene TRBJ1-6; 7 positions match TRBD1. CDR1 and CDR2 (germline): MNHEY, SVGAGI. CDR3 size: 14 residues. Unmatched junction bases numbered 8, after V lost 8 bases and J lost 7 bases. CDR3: CASASSGGNSPLHF. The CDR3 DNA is TGTGCCAGCGCTTCCTCAGGGGGAAATTCACCCCTCCACTTT.

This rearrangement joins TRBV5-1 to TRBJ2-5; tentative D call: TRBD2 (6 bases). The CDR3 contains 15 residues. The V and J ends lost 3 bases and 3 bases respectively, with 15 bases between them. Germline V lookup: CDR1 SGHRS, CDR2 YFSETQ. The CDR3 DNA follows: TGCGCCAGCAGCTCCGACAGCGGGCGAGAAGAGACCCAGTACTTC. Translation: CASSSDSGREETQYF.

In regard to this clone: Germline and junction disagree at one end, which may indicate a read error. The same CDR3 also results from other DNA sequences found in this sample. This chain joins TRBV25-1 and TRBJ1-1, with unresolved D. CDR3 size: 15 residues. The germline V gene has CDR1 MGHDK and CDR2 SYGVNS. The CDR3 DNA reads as TGTGCCAGCAGTGGAGGATCCCCCATGAACACTGAAGCCTTCTTT. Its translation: CASSGGSPMNTEAFF.

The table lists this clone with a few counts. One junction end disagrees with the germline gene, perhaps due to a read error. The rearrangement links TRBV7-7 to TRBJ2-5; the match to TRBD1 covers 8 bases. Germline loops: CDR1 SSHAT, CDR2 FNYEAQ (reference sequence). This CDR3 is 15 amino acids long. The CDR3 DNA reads TGTGCTAGCAGCTTAGGGAGGACAGGGTGGGAGACCCAGTACTTC. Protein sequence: CASSLGRTGWETQYF.

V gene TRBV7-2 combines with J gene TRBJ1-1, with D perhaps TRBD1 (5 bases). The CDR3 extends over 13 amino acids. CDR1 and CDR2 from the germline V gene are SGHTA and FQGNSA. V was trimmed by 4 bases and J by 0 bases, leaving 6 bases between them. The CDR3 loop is CASSSRVNTEAFF. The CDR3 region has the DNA TGTGCCAGCAGCTCCAGGGTGAACACTGAAGCTTTCTTT.

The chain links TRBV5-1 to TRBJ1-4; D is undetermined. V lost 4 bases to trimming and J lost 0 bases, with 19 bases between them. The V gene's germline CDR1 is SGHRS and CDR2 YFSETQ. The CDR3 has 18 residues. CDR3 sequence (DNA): TGCGCCAGCAGCCCCGGTTCCGGGGAACCCCCAACTAATGAAAAACTGTTTTTT. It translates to CASSPGSGEPPTNEKLFF. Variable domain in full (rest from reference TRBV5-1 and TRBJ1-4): KAGVTQTPRYLIKTRGQQVTLSCSPISGHRSVSWYQQTPGQGLQFLFEYFSETQRNKGNFPGRFSGRQFSNSRSEMNVSTLELGDSALYLCASSPGSGEPPTNEKLFFGSGTQLSVL.

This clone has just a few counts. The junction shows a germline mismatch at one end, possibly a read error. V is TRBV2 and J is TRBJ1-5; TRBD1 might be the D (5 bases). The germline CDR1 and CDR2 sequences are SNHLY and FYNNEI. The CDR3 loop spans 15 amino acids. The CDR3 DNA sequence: TGTTCCAGCAGTAAGGAACAGGCCTCGACGGGGCCCCAGCATTTT. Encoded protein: CSSSKEQASTGPQHF. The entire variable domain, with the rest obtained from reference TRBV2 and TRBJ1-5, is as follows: EPEVTQTPSHQVTQMGQEVILRCVPISNHLYFYWYRQILGQKVEFLVSFYNNEISEKSEIFDDQFSVERPDGSNFTLKIRSTKLEDSAMYFCSSSKEQASTGPQHFGDGTRLSIL.

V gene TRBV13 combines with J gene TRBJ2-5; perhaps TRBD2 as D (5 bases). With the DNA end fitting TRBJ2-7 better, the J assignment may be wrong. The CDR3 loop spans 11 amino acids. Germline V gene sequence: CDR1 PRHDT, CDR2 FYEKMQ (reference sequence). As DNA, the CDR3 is TGTGCCTCGGCCCTAGGACTCGAGCAGTACTTC. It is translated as CASALGLEQYF.

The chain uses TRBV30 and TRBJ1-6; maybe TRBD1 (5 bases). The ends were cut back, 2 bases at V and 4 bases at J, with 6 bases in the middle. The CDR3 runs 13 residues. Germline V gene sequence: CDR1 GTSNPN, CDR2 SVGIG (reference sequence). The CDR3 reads CAWSSGYNSPLHF. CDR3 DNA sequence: TGTGCCTGGAGTTCAGGGTATAATTCACCCCTCCACTTT.

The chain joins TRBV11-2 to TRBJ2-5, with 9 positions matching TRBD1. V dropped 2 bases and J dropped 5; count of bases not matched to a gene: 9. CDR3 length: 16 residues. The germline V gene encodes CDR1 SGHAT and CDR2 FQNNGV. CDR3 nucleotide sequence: TGTGCCAGCAGCTTACTCAGGACAGGGGTTGGTGAGACCCAGTACTTC. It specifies CASSLLRTGVGETQYF.

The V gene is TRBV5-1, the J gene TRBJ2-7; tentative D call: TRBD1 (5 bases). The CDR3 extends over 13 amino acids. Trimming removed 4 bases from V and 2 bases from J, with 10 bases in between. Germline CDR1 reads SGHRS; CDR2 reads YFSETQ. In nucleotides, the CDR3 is TGCGCCAGCAGCGCTACAGGTCCCTACGAGCAGTACTTC. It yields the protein CASSATGPYEQYF.

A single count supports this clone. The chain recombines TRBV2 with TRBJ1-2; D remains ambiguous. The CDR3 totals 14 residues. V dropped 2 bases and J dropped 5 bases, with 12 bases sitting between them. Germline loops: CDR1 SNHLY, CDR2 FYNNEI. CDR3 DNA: TGTGCCAGCAGTGAATGGTCCGGAGGGTATGGCTACACCTTC. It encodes CASSEWSGGYGYTF.

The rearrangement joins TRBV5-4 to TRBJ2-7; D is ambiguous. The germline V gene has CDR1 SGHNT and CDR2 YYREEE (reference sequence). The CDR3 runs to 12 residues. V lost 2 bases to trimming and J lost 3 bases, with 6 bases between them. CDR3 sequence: CASSLSGYEQYF. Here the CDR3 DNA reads TGTGCCAGCAGCTTATCAGGCTACGAGCAGTACTTC.

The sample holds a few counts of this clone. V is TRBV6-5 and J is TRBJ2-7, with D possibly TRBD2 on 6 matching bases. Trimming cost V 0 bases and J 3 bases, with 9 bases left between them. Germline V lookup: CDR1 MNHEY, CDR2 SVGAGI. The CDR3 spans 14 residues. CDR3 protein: CASSYSRGNYEQYF. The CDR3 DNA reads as TGTGCCAGCAGTTACTCTCGGGGGAACTACGAGCAGTACTTC.

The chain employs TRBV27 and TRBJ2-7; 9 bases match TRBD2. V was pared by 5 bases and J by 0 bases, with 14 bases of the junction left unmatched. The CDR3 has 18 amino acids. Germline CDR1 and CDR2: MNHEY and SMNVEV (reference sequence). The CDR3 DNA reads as TGTGCCAGCAGTCCTCGGGTGGCGGGGGGGATCCGCTCCTACGAGCAGTACTTC. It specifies CASSPRVAGGIRSYEQYF.

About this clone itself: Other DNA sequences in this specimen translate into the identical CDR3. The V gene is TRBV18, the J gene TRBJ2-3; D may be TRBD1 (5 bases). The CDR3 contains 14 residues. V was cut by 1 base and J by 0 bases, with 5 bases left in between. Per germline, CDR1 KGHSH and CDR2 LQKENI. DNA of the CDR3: TGTGCCAGCTCACCACAGGGGAGCACAGATACGCAGTATTTT. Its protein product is CASSPQGSTDTQYF.